This T cell receptor (beta chain) came from a study of T cells in Graves' hyperthyroidism and ophthalmopathy. Study-level results: Ophthalmopathy cases were set apart from stable hyperthyroidism by a 13 V-J model. Among clonotypes expanded in thyroid above 0.001, most were also found in blood.

As for this clonotype: What it recognizes is unknown.

The CDR3 runs to 15 residues. V lost 3 bases and J lost 2; bases outside the gene matches: 6. Germline lookup yields CDR1 SGHTA and CDR2 FQGNSA. Authors of the study amplified TCR beta CDR3 regions from RNA transcripts. The HTBI primer set was used in a first-round RT-PCR of the TCR CDR3. TCRdb re-called the multiplex PCR reads through MiXCR, storing one row per CDR3 protein. The table shows about 570,000 distinct CDR3 sequences, with more than 45% occurring only once. The source material was peripheral blood or thyroid tissue (not recorded which). The chain combines TRBV7-2 with TRBJ2-5; 7 bases are shared with TRBD1. The TCR sequence derives from an adult woman with Graves' disease, either hyperthyroidism or ophthalmopathy (not recorded which). The CDR3 DNA reads TGTGCCAGCAGCTTCTATGGGACAGATCAAGAGACCCAGTACTTC. Protein: CASSFYGTDQETQYF.